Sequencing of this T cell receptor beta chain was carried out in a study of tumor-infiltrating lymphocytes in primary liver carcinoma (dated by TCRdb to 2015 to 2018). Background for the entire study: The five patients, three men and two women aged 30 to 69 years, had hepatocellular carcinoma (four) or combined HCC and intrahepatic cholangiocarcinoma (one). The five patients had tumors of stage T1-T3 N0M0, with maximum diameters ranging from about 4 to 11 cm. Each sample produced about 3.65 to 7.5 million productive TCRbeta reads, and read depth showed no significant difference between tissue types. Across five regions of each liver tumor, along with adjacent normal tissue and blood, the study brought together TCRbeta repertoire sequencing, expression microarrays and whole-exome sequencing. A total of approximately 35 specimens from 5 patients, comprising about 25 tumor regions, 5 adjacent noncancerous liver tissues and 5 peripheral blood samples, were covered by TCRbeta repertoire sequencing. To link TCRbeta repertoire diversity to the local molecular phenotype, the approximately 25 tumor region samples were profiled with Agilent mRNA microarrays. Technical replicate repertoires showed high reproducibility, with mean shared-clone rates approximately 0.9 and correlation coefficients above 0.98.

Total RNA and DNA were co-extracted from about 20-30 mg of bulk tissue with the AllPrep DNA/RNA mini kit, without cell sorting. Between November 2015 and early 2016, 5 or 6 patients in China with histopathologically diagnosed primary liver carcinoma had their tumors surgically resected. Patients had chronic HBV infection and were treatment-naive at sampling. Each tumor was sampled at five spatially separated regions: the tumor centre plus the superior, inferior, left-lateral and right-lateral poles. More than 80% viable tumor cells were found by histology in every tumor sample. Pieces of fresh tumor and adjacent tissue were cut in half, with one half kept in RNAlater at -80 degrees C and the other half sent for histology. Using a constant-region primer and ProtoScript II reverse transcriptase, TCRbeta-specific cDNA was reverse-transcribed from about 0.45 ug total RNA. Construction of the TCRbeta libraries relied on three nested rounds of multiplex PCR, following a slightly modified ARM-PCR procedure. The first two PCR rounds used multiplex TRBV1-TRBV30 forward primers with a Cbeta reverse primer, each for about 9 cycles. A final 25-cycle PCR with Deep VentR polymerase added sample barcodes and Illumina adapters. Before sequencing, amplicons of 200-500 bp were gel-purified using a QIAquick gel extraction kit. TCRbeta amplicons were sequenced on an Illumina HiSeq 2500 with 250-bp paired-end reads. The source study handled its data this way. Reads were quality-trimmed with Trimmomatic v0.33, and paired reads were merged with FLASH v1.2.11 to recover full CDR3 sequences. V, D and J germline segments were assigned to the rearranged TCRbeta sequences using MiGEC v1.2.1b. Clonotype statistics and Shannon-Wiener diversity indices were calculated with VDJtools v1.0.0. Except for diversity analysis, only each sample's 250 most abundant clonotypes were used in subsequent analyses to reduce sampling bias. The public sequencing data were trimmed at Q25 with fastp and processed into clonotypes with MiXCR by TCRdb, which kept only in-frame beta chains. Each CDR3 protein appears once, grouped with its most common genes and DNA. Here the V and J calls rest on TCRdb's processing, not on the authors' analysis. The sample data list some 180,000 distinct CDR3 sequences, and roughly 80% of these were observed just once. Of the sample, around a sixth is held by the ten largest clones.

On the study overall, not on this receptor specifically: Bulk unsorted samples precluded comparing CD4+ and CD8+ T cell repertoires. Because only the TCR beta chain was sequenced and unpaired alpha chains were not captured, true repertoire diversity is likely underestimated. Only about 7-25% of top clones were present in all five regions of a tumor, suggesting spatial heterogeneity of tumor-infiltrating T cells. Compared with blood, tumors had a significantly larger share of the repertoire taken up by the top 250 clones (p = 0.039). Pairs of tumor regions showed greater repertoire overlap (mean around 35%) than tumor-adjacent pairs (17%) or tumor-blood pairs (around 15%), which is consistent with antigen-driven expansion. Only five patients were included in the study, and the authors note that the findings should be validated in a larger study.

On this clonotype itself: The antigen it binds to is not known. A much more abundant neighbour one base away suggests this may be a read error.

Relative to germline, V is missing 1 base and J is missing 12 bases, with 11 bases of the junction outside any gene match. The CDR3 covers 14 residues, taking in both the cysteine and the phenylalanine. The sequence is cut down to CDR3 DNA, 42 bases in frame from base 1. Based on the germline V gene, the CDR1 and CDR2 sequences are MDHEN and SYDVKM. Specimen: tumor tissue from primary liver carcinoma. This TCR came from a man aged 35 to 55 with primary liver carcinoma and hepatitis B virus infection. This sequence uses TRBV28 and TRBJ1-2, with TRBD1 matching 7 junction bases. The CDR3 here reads CASSLSDRSSGHTF. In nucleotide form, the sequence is TGTGCCAGCAGTTTATCGGACAGGAGTAGCGGCCACACCTTC.